This T cell receptor beta chain was recorded in a study of glioma-infiltrating T cells after dendritic cell vaccination. Generated by immunoSEQ multiplex PCR, the TCRdb table keeps only in-frame clones and is missing some. Seen here are 100,000 or so clones, 75% to 90% observed once, and the top ten hold around 5.4%. Time point: after dendritic cell vaccination, including at tumor progression/relapse. On this clone itself: Its target is not known.

This CDR3 region has 15 residues. Germline V gives CDR1 SGHTA, CDR2 FQGNSA. The V gene end was trimmed by 5 bases and the J gene end by 6 bases; junction bases not matched to a gene: 8. General study points: No direct clonality-survival link was found; a diverse polyclonal response may matter.

The sequencing here drew on blood, taken after dendritic cell vaccination. The V gene is TRBV7-2, the J gene TRBJ2-1; 9 bases are a match to TRBD2. The receptor was derived from a human donor with glioblastoma. CDR3 sequence: CASSRGGEGLNEQFF. CDR3 DNA: TGTGCCAGCAGCCGCGGGGGGGAGGGCCTCAATGAGCAGTTCTTC.